One and the same sample provided the 18 T cell receptor beta chains below, sequenced in a study of T cell responses to AZD1222 COVID-19 vaccine. The table came from immunoSEQ multiplex PCR; TCRdb's copy has only in-frame clones and leaves some out. The table has some 150,000 clones, roughly 90% seen once. The sample here was peripheral blood, taken 28 days after the second AZD1222 dose. The source is an adult who received the AZD1222 COVID-19 vaccine.

This clone came up once. The rearrangement links TRBV27 to TRBJ1-3, with TRBD1 matching 7 bases. The CDR3 extends over 13 amino acids. The V gene end was trimmed by 5 bases and the J gene end by 11 bases; junction bases not matched to a gene: 9. The germline V gene has CDR1 MNHEY and CDR2 SMNVEV (reference sequence). DNA for the CDR3: TGTGCCAGCAGTCCAAGGACAGGCTCTTCCATATATTTT. Its protein product is CASSPRTGSSIYF.

The rearrangement joins TRBV7-8 to TRBJ1-2; 9 bases map to TRBD1. The CDR3 loop spans 15 amino acids. J was trimmed by 4 bases and V by 3 bases; bases with no gene match: 6. The germline V gene encodes CDR1 SGHVS and CDR2 FQNEAQ. The CDR3 nucleotides read TGTGCCAGCAGCTTTCTCCCGGGACAGGGCTATGGCTACACCTTC. It yields the protein CASSFLPGQGYGYTF. Variable domain in full (rest from reference TRBV7-8 and TRBJ1-2): GAGVSQSPRYKVAKRGQDVALRCDPISGHVSLFWYQQALGQGPEFLTYFQNEAQLDKSGLPSDRFFAERPEGSVSTLKIQRTQQEDSAVYLCASSFLPGQGYGYTFGSGTRLTVV.

The chain combines TRBV30 with TRBJ1-2; possible D gene TRBD1, 6 bases. The germline V gene encodes CDR1 GTSNPN and CDR2 SVGIG (reference sequence). The ends were cut back, 0 bases at V and 8 bases at J, with 19 bases in the middle. CDR3 length: 15 residues. In DNA, the CDR3 is TGTGCCTGGAGTGTATCCTCAGGGGCGACGGACGGCTACACCTTC. Amino acids: CAWSVSSGATDGYTF.

The chain has TRBV5-1 and TRBJ1-1, with 7 bases matching TRBD1. CDR1 and CDR2 (germline): SGHRS, YFSETQ. The CDR3 is 15 amino acids. Unmatched junction bases numbered 5, after V lost 0 bases and J lost 3 bases. The CDR3 DNA reads TGCGCCAGCAGCTTGGCATCAGGGGGGTACACTGAAGCTTTCTTT. This sequence encodes CASSLASGGYTEAFF.

CDR3 DNA: TGCGCCAGCAGCTTGGTAGCGGCGCGGAATGAAAAACTGTTTTTT. This encodes CASSLVAARNEKLFF. This chain uses TRBV5-1 with TRBJ1-4; D is unresolved. The CDR3 contains 15 residues. Germline-derived CDR1 and CDR2 are SGHRS and YFSETQ. The V end lost 0 bases, the J end lost 5 bases, and 11 bases lay between the germline ends. The entire variable domain, with the rest obtained from reference TRBV5-1 and TRBJ1-4, is as follows: KAGVTQTPRYLIKTRGQQVTLSCSPISGHRSVSWYQQTPGQGLQFLFEYFSETQRNKGNFPGRFSGRQFSNSRSEMNVSTLELGDSALYLCASSLVAARNEKLFFGSGTQLSVL.

J is TRBJ1-2 and V is TRBV25-1, with D possibly being TRBD1 (6 bases). The CDR3 extends over 12 amino acids. The germline V gene encodes CDR1 MGHDK and CDR2 SYGVNS. Trimming shortened V by 5 bases and J by 8 bases, and 12 bases separated the two germline ends. CDR3: CASSFTGKGYTF. CDR3 nucleotides: TGTGCCAGCAGTTTTACAGGGAAAGGCTACACCTTC.

The V gene is TRBV30, the J gene TRBJ2-7; 8 positions agree with TRBD1. The CDR3 is 13 amino acids. With 2 bases clipped from V and 3 bases from J, the junction kept 3 bases outside the gene matches. Germline lookup yields CDR1 GTSNPN and CDR2 SVGIG (reference sequence). This chain's CDR3 is CAWSTGQGYEQYF. In DNA, the CDR3 is TGTGCCTGGAGTACCGGACAGGGCTACGAGCAGTACTTC. The full variable domain, with the rest looked up from reference TRBV30 and TRBJ2-7, is SQTIHQWPATLVQPVGSPLSLECTVEGTSNPNLYWYRQAAGRGLQLLFYSVGIGQISSEVPQNLSASRPQDRQFILSSKKLLLSDSGFYLCAWSTGQGYEQYFGPGTRLTVT.

The V and J genes are TRBV27 and TRBJ1-6; D ambiguous. There are 15 residues in the CDR3. V lost 3 bases to trimming and J lost 0 bases, with 6 bases between them. The germline V gene encodes CDR1 MNHEY and CDR2 SMNVEV (reference sequence). CDR3 sequence (DNA): TGTGCCAGCAGTTTGACACTCTCCTATAATTCACCCCTCCACTTT. This gives the protein CASSLTLSYNSPLHF.

The CDR3 DNA is TGTGCCAGCAGCGGCAGGGGGTCTGGTGGCTACACCTTC. Encoded protein: CASSGRGSGGYTF. V and J are TRBV6-5 and TRBJ1-2, with 7 nucleotides matching TRBD1. The CDR3 has 13 residues. CDR1 MNHEY and CDR2 SVGAGI come from the germline V gene. The V segment lost 6 bases and the J segment 7 bases; nucleotides outside the gene matches: 8.

CDR3 residues: CASRAFQAGGSYEQYF. In nucleotides, the CDR3 is TGTGCCAGTAGAGCCTTCCAAGCGGGAGGGTCCTACGAGCAGTACTTC. The chain combines TRBV19 with TRBJ2-7, with 10 bases lining up with TRBD2. The CDR3 is 16 amino acids. Germline CDR1 is LNHDA and CDR2 is SQIVND (reference sequence). J gave up 1 base and V 6 bases, and 9 bases lay outside the gene matches.

The chain joins TRBV2 to TRBJ2-6; D ambiguous. Germline V gene sequence: CDR1 SNHLY, CDR2 FYNNEI. V lost 3 bases and J 0 bases, leaving 3 bases between the germline ends. There are 14 residues in the CDR3. The CDR3 nucleotides read TGTGCCAGCAGTGACTTCTCTGGGGCCAACGTCCTGACTTTC. As protein: CASSDFSGANVLTF.

V and J are TRBV20-1 and TRBJ1-1; D call uncertain. The CDR3 has 13 residues. V dropped 3 bases and J dropped 0 bases, with 8 bases sitting between them. The germline V gene encodes CDR1 DFQATT and CDR2 SNEGSKA (reference sequence). CDR3 in DNA: TGCAGTGCTAGTGATGGGCTGAACACTGAAGCTTTCTTT. The encoded protein is CSASDGLNTEAFF.

In its sample, this clone was seen a few times. The gene calls are TRBV3-1 (or the pseudogene TRBV3-2) and TRBJ2-3; 9 bases agree with TRBD1. This CDR3 is 14 amino acids long. Germline loops: CDR1 LGHDT, CDR2 YNNKEL (reference sequence). The trim removed 10 bases at V and 3 bases at J, leaving 8 bases unmatched. The CDR3 here is CAIVGTGRTDTQYF. CDR3 DNA: TGTGCCATAGTGGGGACAGGGAGGACAGATACGCAGTATTTT.

J is TRBJ1-1 and V is TRBV6-2 or TRBV6-3; D remains unclear. This CDR3 is 12 amino acids long. CDR1 and CDR2 (germline): MNHEY, SVGEGT. The V gene lost 4 bases and the J gene lost 5 bases, with 8 bases spanning the gap. The CDR3 sequence: CASSLRRTEAFF. The CDR3 nucleotides read TGTGCCAGCAGTTTACGTCGTACTGAAGCTTTCTTT.

DNA for the CDR3: TGTGCCAGCTCGGAGGCAGTCGGCAATCAGCCCCAGCATTTT. This gives the protein CASSEAVGNQPQHF. The genes are TRBV18 and TRBJ1-5; D is unresolved. This CDR3 is built from 14 residues. Trimming stripped 6 bases from V and 2 bases from J, with 11 bases between. Germline V gives CDR1 KGHSH, CDR2 LQKENI.

V usage is TRBV11-3 and J usage is TRBJ2-2; 12 bases fit TRBD2. Germline CDR1 SGHNT, CDR2 YENEEA. This CDR3 has 18 amino acids. After removal of 3 bases from V and 1 base from J, the junction contained 6 bases not matched to a gene. The CDR3: CASSFSPLAGGNTGELFF. The DNA of the CDR3 is TGTGCCAGCAGCTTTAGCCCACTAGCGGGAGGGAACACCGGGGAGCTGTTTTTT.

The chain is built from TRBV19 and TRBJ2-7; perhaps TRBD2 as D (6 bases). Germline CDR1 reads LNHDA; CDR2 reads SQIVND (reference sequence). V was trimmed by 6 bases and J by 1 base, leaving 10 bases between them. This CDR3 spans 13 amino acids. The CDR3, as DNA: TGTGCCAGTAGCCCGACTAGGTCCTACGAGCAGTACTTC. As protein: CASSPTRSYEQYF.

The V and J genes are TRBV7-9 and TRBJ1-3; weak D call: TRBD1 (6 bases). The length of the CDR3 is 16 residues. V was cut by 2 bases and J by 0 bases, with 11 bases left in between. In germline, CDR1 is SEHNR, CDR2 FQNEAQ (reference sequence). This CDR3 is CASSLWGGVSGNTIYF. As DNA, the CDR3 is TGTGCCAGCAGCTTATGGGGGGGCGTCTCTGGAAACACCATATATTTT.